The rows below give T cell receptor beta chains drawn from one sample of a study of blood T cell repertoires in COVID-19. TCRdb keeps only in-frame clones here, not all; method: immunoSEQ multiplex PCR. The sample includes over 200,000 clones, 75% to 90% of them seen just once. The specimen was peripheral blood. The receptors originated from a man aged 30 to 45 with COVID-19, enrolled during active disease. Each CDR3 is given with its conserved first and last residue. The order of the fields is V gene, CDR3 length, J gene, CDR3 protein.

>TRBV11-2|14|TRBJ1-5
CASSLAGEPQPQHF
>TRBV6-5|15|TRBJ2-1
CASSYSSLRRDEQFF
>TRBV7-3|16|TRBJ2-7
CASSPYGPGGGYEQYF
>TRBV5-6|15|TRBJ1-2
CASRRRGQPLFGYTF
>TRBV7-2|15|TRBJ2-1
CASTRRSGQGIIEFF
>TRBV5-4|13|TRBJ1-1
CASSYRGGTEAFF
>TRBV10-3|14|TRBJ1-1
CAISRDRGFTEAFF
>TRBV5-4|15|TRBJ1-4
CASSFRVGQNEKLFF
>TRBV7-9|13|TRBJ1-2
CASSRGQHYGYTF
>TRBV9|12|TRBJ2-3
CASSDSRDTQYF
>TRBV7-8|15|TRBJ2-7
CASSSSLAGGLEQYF
>TRBV2|13|TRBJ1-2
CASGTDTNYGYTF
>TRBV25-1|17|TRBJ1-2
CASSEAGTGPANYGYTF
>TRBV15|13|TRBJ2-7
CATSRQASYEQYF